The T cell receptor (beta chain) described here comes from a study of blood T cell repertoires in COVID-19. The table came from immunoSEQ multiplex PCR; TCRdb's copy has only in-frame clones and leaves some out. The table includes about 240,000 clones, roughly 80% detected once. Germline-derived CDR1 and CDR2 are LGHDT and YNNKEL (reference sequence). Trimming pared 2 bases from V and 5 bases from J, leaving 15 bases between. This CDR3 is 15 amino acids long. Sequences were obtained from peripheral blood. The sequence came from a woman aged 55-75 years with active or convalescent COVID-19. The rearrangement links TRBV3-1 (or the pseudogene TRBV3-2) to TRBJ2-5; D call uncertain. The CDR3 here is CASSQQLAPPETQYF. CDR3 coding DNA: TGTGCCAGCAGCCAACAGTTGGCTCCGCCGGAGACCCAGTACTTC.